This TCR beta chain was identified in a study of identical twins. Overall study findings and caveats: Invariant MAIT and iNKT cells could partly confound zero-insertion analyses.

Donors uniformly comprised healthy Caucasians. This CDR3 spans 14 amino acids. Germline V gene data show CDR1 as LGHDT and CDR2 as YNNKEL (reference sequence). V was shortened by 1 base and J by 7 bases, with 8 bases between the two germline ends. cDNA molecules carried unique molecular identifiers, and template switching added a universal primer site. TCRdb reanalysed the 5' RACE reads using MiXCR and keeps one entry per CDR3 protein. The sample yields 200,000 to 250,000 distinct CDR3 sequences, about 7.5% seen once. On this clonotype: Its antigen is as yet unknown.

These data were also filed under a second study, of yellow fever vaccine responses in identical twins.

The chain has TRBV3-1 and TRBJ1-6; D remains ambiguous. This clonotype was sampled from a woman under 30 in good health. Material: memory (CD45RO+) T cells sorted from blood. The CDR3: CASSQAWENSPLHF. The DNA for the CDR3 is TGTGCCAGCAGCCAAGCATGGGAGAATTCACCCCTCCACTTT. Variable domain in full (rest from reference TRBV3-1 and TRBJ1-6): DTAVSQTPKYLVTQMGNDKSIKCEQNLGHDTMYWYKQDSKKFLKIMFSYNNKELIINETVPNRFSPKSPDKAHLNLHINSLELGDSAVYFCASSQAWENSPLHFGNGTRLTVT.